The next 26 T cell receptor beta chains were all read from a single sample in a study of CD8+CD57+ T cells in acquired aplastic anemia. Genomic DNA acted as the template from which TCR beta VDJ combination and CDR3 sequence profiling were carried out. TCRdb redid the calling of the reads with MiXCR, one entry per CDR3 protein. The sample has approximately 220,000 distinct CDR3 sequences, roughly half seen once. In patients chosen for sequencing, flow cytometry had shown CD8+CD57+ cell expansion. Sequenced: sorted CD4+, CD8+, or CD8+CD57+ T cells (not recorded which) from PBMCs. The receptors originated from a human donor with aplastic anemia.

The table lists this clonotype with many counts. The rearrangement links TRBV5-1 to TRBJ2-5; 7 nucleotides match TRBD2. This CDR3 is built from 14 residues. The germline gives CDR1 SGHRS, CDR2 YFSETQ. V lost 4 bases to trimming and J lost 5 bases; unmatched junction nucleotides: 8. CDR3 nucleotides: TGCGCCAGCAGCCCCAGACTAGCTGGGGAGACCCAGTACTTC. It specifies CASSPRLAGETQYF.

V is TRBV25-1 and J is TRBJ1-2; D may be TRBD1 (6 bases). The CDR3 length is 14 residues. Trimming stripped 8 bases from V and 7 bases from J, with 20 bases between. Germline V CDR1 and CDR2: MGHDK, SYGVNS. CDR3 sequence reads: CASALPGTQVGYTF. The DNA for the CDR3 is TGTGCCAGCGCCCTCCCCGGGACACAGGTTGGCTACACCTTC.

This chain links TRBV19 with TRBJ1-3, with D uncertain. Per the germline V gene, CDR1 is LNHDA and CDR2 is SQIVND (reference sequence). The CDR3 spans 18 residues. Trimming stripped 4 bases from V and 4 bases from J, with 23 bases between. Here the CDR3 reads CASSTRDRTQVWGNTIYF. CDR3 nucleotides: TGTGCCAGTAGTACCCGCGATCGGACGCAGGTCTGGGGAAACACCATATATTTT.

The chain links TRBV29-1 to TRBJ1-5; no reliable D call. There are 13 residues in the CDR3. Germline CDR1 is SQVTM and CDR2 is ANQGSEA. The V gene lost 7 bases and the J gene lost 3 bases, with 13 bases spanning the gap. CDR3 region: CSAIPDNNQPQHF. The CDR3 coding sequence is TGCAGCGCTATTCCCGACAACAATCAGCCCCAGCATTTT.

This chain connects TRBV9 to TRBJ2-5; TRBD2 matches 13 bases. Germline V gene data show CDR1 as SGDLS and CDR2 as YYNGEE. This CDR3 has 16 residues. The V gene end was trimmed by 3 bases and the J gene end by 1 base; junction bases not matched to a gene: 3. CDR3: CASSDRTSGGQETQYF. The CDR3, as DNA: TGTGCCAGCAGCGACCGGACTAGCGGGGGCCAAGAGACCCAGTACTTC. The complete variable domain, with remaining parts taken from reference TRBV9 and TRBJ2-5, reads DSGVTQTPKHLITATGQRVTLRCSPRSGDLSVYWYQQSLDQGLQFLIQYYNGEERAKGNILERFSAQQFPDLHSELNLSSLELGDSALYFCASSDRTSGGQETQYFGPGTRLLVL.

There are a few counts of this clonotype. The rearrangement uses TRBV5-6 and TRBJ2-3; 10 bases agree with TRBD1. There are 17 residues in the CDR3. Germline CDR1 and CDR2: SGHDT and YYEEEE. Germline trimming cut 2 bases from V and 2 bases from J; bases unmatched to any gene: 8. CDR3 sequence (DNA): TGTGCCAGCAGCTTAAGGGACAGGGGCAATCACACAGATACGCAGTATTTT. Amino acid sequence: CASSLRDRGNHTDTQYF.

A remark on this clonotype: The junction does not match germline at one end; this may be a read error. The chain joins TRBV29-1 to TRBJ1-1; D is uncertain. CDR3 length equals 11 residues. Germline loops: CDR1 SQVTM, CDR2 ANQGSEA. CDR3 DNA sequence: TGCAGCGTCGAAGACGCCACTGAAGCTTTCTTT. It specifies CSVEDATEAFF.

This clonotype was seen repeatedly, ten times or more. The rearrangement uses TRBV12-3 or TRBV12-4 and TRBJ2-1; D is unclear. V dropped 6 bases and J dropped 8 bases, with 8 bases sitting between them. The CDR3 spans 11 residues. CDR3 bases: TGTGCCAGCAGGTCCCAGTATGAGCAGTTCTTC. Translation gives CASRSQYEQFF.

This clonotype showed up many times. The genes are TRBV6-5 and TRBJ2-7; D perhaps matches TRBD2 (6 bases). V gave up 2 bases and J gave up 4 bases, with 12 bases separating them. Per the germline V gene, CDR1 is MNHEY and CDR2 is SVGAGI. CDR3 length: 14 amino acids. CDR3 protein: CASSYAGGAYEQYF. The CDR3, as DNA: TGTGCCAGCAGTTACGCCGGAGGGGCGTACGAGCAGTACTTC.

V and J are TRBV5-4 and TRBJ1-2; no clear D gene. Germline CDR1 reads SGHNT; CDR2 reads YYREEE (reference sequence). The CDR3 consists of 13 residues. Trimming removed 2 bases from V and 6 bases from J, with 11 bases in between. CDR3 sequence (DNA): TGTGCCAGCAGCTTCAGCCTATTGAATGGCTACACCTTC. This gives the protein CASSFSLLNGYTF.

V and J are TRBV19 and TRBJ1-5; D uncertain. The CDR3 covers 14 residues. Germline CDR1 is LNHDA and CDR2 is SQIVND (reference sequence). V lost 4 bases and J lost 1, with 8 bases in between. DNA of the CDR3: TGTGCCAGTAGTAGAGGGAGCAGCAATCAGCCCCAGCATTTT. The encoded protein is CASSRGSSNQPQHF.

With respect to this clonotype: At one end, the junction sequence differs from germline, possibly due to a read error. The rearrangement joins TRBV6-2 or TRBV6-3 to TRBJ1-1; perhaps TRBD1 as D (5 bases). Germline V gives CDR1 MNHEY, CDR2 SVGEGT. The CDR3 consists of 13 residues. The CDR3 loop reads CASSLTEDTEASF. The CDR3 region has the DNA TGTGCCAGCAGCCTGACGGAGGACACTGAAGCTTCCTTT.

The CDR3 loop is CAISESNRKGSHEQFF. CDR3 bases: TGTGCCATCAGTGAGTCTAACAGGAAAGGCTCCCATGAGCAGTTCTTC. The chain combines TRBV10-3 with TRBJ2-1; tentative D call: TRBD1 (5 bases). The CDR3 length is 16 residues. In germline, CDR1 is ENHRY, CDR2 SYGVKD. V shed 0 bases and J shed 8 bases, with 17 bases lying between them.

This clonotype was counted many times. This rearrangement joins TRBV20-1 to TRBJ2-2, with D perhaps TRBD2 (5 bases). The CDR3 consists of 14 residues. Trimming shortened V by 7 bases and J by 4 bases, and 16 bases separated the two germline ends. The germline gives CDR1 DFQATT, CDR2 SNEGSKA (reference sequence). CDR3 sequence reads: CSGRVRGATGELFF. CDR3 DNA: TGCAGTGGTAGGGTCCGGGGTGCCACCGGGGAGCTGTTTTTT.

Points on this clonotype: One junction end does not reproduce the germline sequence, and a read error may be involved. V is TRBV5-5 and J is TRBJ1-1; 9 positions agree with TRBD1. The germline CDR1 and CDR2 sequences are SGHKS and YYEKEE (reference sequence). CDR3 length: 14 amino acids. The CDR3 is CASSRQGVGTEAFF. The CDR3 DNA is TGCGCCAGCAGCCGACAGGGGGTCGGCACTGAAGCTTTCTTT.

This clonotype was recorded only once. This sequence joins TRBV19 and TRBJ1-2; no clear D. Germline-derived CDR1 and CDR2 are LNHDA and SQIVND (reference sequence). Trimming removed 4 bases from V and 4 bases from J, with 10 bases in between. This CDR3 comprises 13 residues. The CDR3 protein is CASSNRAGYGYTF. As DNA, the CDR3 is TGTGCCAGTAGTAACAGAGCTGGCTATGGCTACACCTTC.

This clonotype showed up just a few times. The chain links TRBV12-3 or TRBV12-4 to TRBJ2-3; 9 bases map to TRBD2. V was clipped by 7 bases and J by 1 base; unmatched bases: 9. There are 16 residues in the CDR3. CDR3 residues: CASNYPAGGGTDTQYF. Here the CDR3 DNA reads TGTGCCAGCAATTACCCGGCGGGGGGGGGCACAGATACGCAGTATTTT.

V usage is TRBV25-1 and J usage is TRBJ2-5, with D perhaps assigned TRBD1 or TRBD2 (5 bases each). This CDR3 contains 14 residues. Trimming removed 3 bases at V and 9 bases at J, with 17 bases between. Germline loops: CDR1 MGHDK, CDR2 SYGVNS. The CDR3, as DNA: TGTGCCAGCAGTGACGGGGCCCTGCGTCAGCCCCAGTACTTC. Protein product: CASSDGALRQPQYF.

V is TRBV7-2 and J is TRBJ2-3, with 7 bases matching TRBD1. V trimming: 3 bases; J trimming: 0 bases; junction bases outside the gene matches: 12. The CDR3 sequence is 18 residues long. Germline V gene lookup returns CDR1 SGHTA and CDR2 FQGNSA. CDR3 nucleotides: TGTGCCAGCAGCTTCCAAAATACAGGGGCGCTGAGCACAGATACGCAGTATTTT. It encodes CASSFQNTGALSTDTQYF. Full variable domain (missing parts from reference TRBV7-2 and TRBJ2-3): GAGVSQSPSNKVTEKGKDVELRCDPISGHTALYWYRQSLGQGLEFLIYFQGNSAPDKSGLPSDRFSAERTGGSVSTLTIQRTQQEDSAVYLCASSFQNTGALSTDTQYFGPGTRLTVL.

Concerning this clonotype: This may stem from a read error, because a much larger clone lies one nucleotide away. This chain uses TRBV19 with TRBJ1-2; TRBD1 might be the D (6 bases). The CDR3 covers 12 residues. CDR1 and CDR2 from the germline V gene are LNHDA and SQIVND (reference sequence). The CDR3 loop reads CACSIGGNGYTF. CDR3 nucleotide sequence: TGTGCCTGTAGTATAGGGGGGAACGGCTACACCTTC.

The chain joins TRBV7-9 to TRBJ1-1; 10 nucleotides match TRBD1. The CDR3 length is 15 residues. V was pared by 3 bases and J by 2 bases, with 3 bases of the junction left unmatched. Germline lookup yields CDR1 SEHNR and CDR2 FQNEAQ (reference sequence). In DNA, the CDR3 is TGTGCCAGCAGCTTCCGGGACAGGGGTAACACTGAAGCTTTCTTT. Translated, it gives CASSFRDRGNTEAFF.

V and J are TRBV15 and TRBJ1-3; no clear D gene. Between the trimmed V and J ends, which lost 8 bases and 4 bases, there was a span of 12 bases. Germline V gene sequence: CDR1 LNHNV, CDR2 YYDKDF (reference sequence). The CDR3 sequence is 13 residues long. Here the CDR3 reads CATAARNGNTIYF. Here the CDR3 DNA reads TGTGCCACCGCCGCTCGGAACGGAAACACCATATATTTT.

In this sample, this clonotype turned up many times. The CDR3 DNA reads TGCAGCGTGGAGAGCGCAGGGGGCGTTGTCTATGGCTACACCTTC. It translates to CSVESAGGVVYGYTF. The chain joins TRBV29-1 to TRBJ1-2; 8 nucleotides match TRBD1. This CDR3 contains 15 residues. The junction had 13 bases not matched to a gene; V was cut back by 6 bases and J by 4 bases. Germline V lookup: CDR1 SQVTM, CDR2 ANQGSEA.

Comments on this clonotype: Relative to the germline gene, one junction end is altered; a read error may explain this. The chain combines TRBV25-1 with TRBJ2-3; D is perhaps TRBD1 or TRBD2 (6 bases each). In germline, CDR1 is MGHDK, CDR2 SYGVNS. The CDR3 length is 15 residues. The CDR3 bases are TGTGCCAGCGGGCCCACGGGGGCTGACACAGATACGCAGTATTTC. Protein product: CASGPTGADTDTQYF.

In this sample, this clonotype turned up many times. The chain links TRBV7-9 to TRBJ2-7; D is uncertain. Germline V lookup: CDR1 SEHNR, CDR2 FQNEAQ (reference sequence). This CDR3 has 15 residues. The V end lost 3 bases, the J end lost 0 bases, and 12 bases lay between the germline ends. The CDR3 DNA reads as TGTGCCAGCAGCTTTATCGTCGGTGGCTCCTACGAGCAGTACTTC. Its protein is CASSFIVGGSYEQYF. Supplemented by reference TRBV7-9 and TRBJ2-7, the full variable domain reads DTGVSQNPRHKITKRGQNVTFRCDPISEHNRLYWYRQTLGQGPEFLTYFQNEAQLEKSRLLSDRFSAERPKGSFSTLEIQRTEQGDSAMYLCASSFIVGGSYEQYFGPGTRLTVT.

This clonotype has a count of ten or more. DNA of the CDR3: TGTGCCAGCAGTCCGACGCCGGGACATAAGAGGACTAACTATGGCTACACCTTC. Amino acid sequence: CASSPTPGHKRTNYGYTF. The rearrangement links TRBV5-4 to TRBJ1-2; D possibly corresponds to TRBD1 (6 bases). Trimming left V 5 bases short and J 0 bases short, with 23 bases between. The CDR3 is 18 residues long. Germline loops: CDR1 SGHNT, CDR2 YYREEE (reference sequence).